Below, 8 T cell receptor beta chains from the same sample are listed, as sequenced in a study of blood T cells in healthy people across ages. Through a sample-barcoded 5' primer and a J-beta primer mix, a second PCR was run for roughly 7 to 12 cycles. TCRdb called the 5' RACE reads again in MiXCR, with one record for every CDR3 protein. Of under 2 million distinct CDR3 sequences in the sample, about 31% are singletons; the top ten hold roughly 12%. Sequencing input: blood. The receptors here all came from a woman aged 30 to 39 in good health.

The sample holds a few counts of this clonotype. A read error may account for a junction end that differs from germline. J is TRBJ2-7 and V is TRBV6-2 or TRBV6-3, with D unclear. CDR1 is MNHEY, CDR2 SVGEGT, per germline. CDR3 length equals 13 residues. CDR3 bases: TGTGCCAACAGTTACTTGCCGCGTTACGAGCAGTACTTC. It yields the protein CANSYLPRYEQYF.

For this clonotype: Germline is not matched at one junction end, which may reflect a read error. In DNA, the CDR3 is TGTGTCAGCAGCGCGACGAGGAGCTCCTATAATTCACCCCTCCACTTT. Protein product: CVSSATRSSYNSPLHF. The chain carries TRBV7-9 and TRBJ1-6; D is undetermined. Germline values: CDR1 SEHNR, CDR2 FQNEAQ (reference sequence). This CDR3 contains 16 residues.

The chain combines TRBV20-1 with TRBJ1-2; maybe TRBD1 (5 bases). Germline V lookup: CDR1 DFQATT, CDR2 SNEGSKA (reference sequence). This CDR3 has 19 amino acids. Between the trimmed V and J ends, which lost 5 bases and 4 bases, there was a span of 32 bases. In DNA, the CDR3 is TGCAGTGCTCCCCCCCGGGGGAGGGTAGTGGCGACGGTCTTCTATGGCTACACCTTC. It codes for CSAPPRGRVVATVFYGYTF.

This chain uses TRBV11-2 with TRBJ2-1, with a possible D match to TRBD2 (5 bases). V was cut by 0 bases and J by 5 bases, with 11 bases left in between. In germline, CDR1 is SGHAT, CDR2 FQNNGV. This CDR3 comprises 15 residues. The CDR3 region is CASSLDGRRDNEQFF. The DNA of the CDR3 is TGTGCCAGCAGCTTAGATGGTAGGCGGGACAATGAGCAGTTCTTC.

This clonotype was counted at least ten times. The J gene is TRBJ2-3, the V gene TRBV20-1, with D uncertain. This CDR3 spans 12 amino acids. Germline loops: CDR1 DFQATT, CDR2 SNEGSKA (reference sequence). V was trimmed by 2 bases and J by 4 bases, leaving 7 bases between them. CDR3 nucleotides: TGCAGTGCTAGATTGGCCCCAGATACGCAGTATTTT. Translated: CSARLAPDTQYF.

The sample holds many counts of this clonotype. The V gene is TRBV10-3, the J gene TRBJ2-5, with D perhaps TRBD2 (6 bases). The length of the CDR3 is 14 residues. V was pared by 8 bases and J by 4 bases, with 17 bases between. Germline CDR1 ENHRY, CDR2 SYGVKD. CDR3 protein: CAISGAGGGETQYF. CDR3 DNA: TGTGCCATCTCGGGAGCCGGAGGTGGAGAGACCCAGTACTTC.

In its sample, this clonotype was seen a few times. The J gene is TRBJ1-5, the V gene TRBV6-6, with 7 bases fitting TRBD1. CDR3 size: 17 residues. Germline V gene data show CDR1 as MNHNY and CDR2 as SVGAGI (reference sequence). Unmatched junction bases numbered 14, after V lost 0 bases and J lost 9 bases. DNA of the CDR3: TGTGCCAGCAGTTACTCGATACGACAGGGAGAGGGTTTGCCCCAGCATTTT. This sequence encodes CASSYSIRQGEGLPQHF.

The sample holds a few counts of this clonotype. CDR3 sequence: CASLLRGGVQYF. The DNA for the CDR3 is TGTGCCAGCCTCCTACGAGGCGGGGTCCAGTACTTC. The rearrangement links TRBV6-1 to TRBJ2-5, with D maybe TRBD2 (6 bases). The V end lost 8 bases, the J end lost 10 bases, and 17 bases lay between the germline ends. The CDR3 runs 12 residues. CDR1 and CDR2 from the germline V gene are MNHNS and SASEGT.